This entry lists 19 T cell receptor beta chains sequenced from one sample in a study of blood T cells in healthy people across ages (dated by TCRdb to between 2015 and 2016). Receptor amplification or capture employed 5' RACE. These reads were obtained on an Illumina HiSeq 2500. The second PCR ran for roughly 7 to 12 cycles and used a J-beta primer mix along with a sample-barcoded 5' primer. The public reads were reanalyzed by TCRdb: fastp trimming at Q25, MiXCR alignment, in-frame beta chains only. All rows with the same CDR3 protein become a single entry with the most common DNA and genes. The sample records approximately 780,000 distinct CDR3 sequences, roughly 24% of which are singletons. Of the sample, under 3% falls within the top ten clones. In addition, the sample was reused for a study of T cells of mothers and their children.

Specimen: blood. All receptors derive from a boy aged 10-17 years in good health.

The J gene is TRBJ2-2, the V gene TRBV12-3 or TRBV12-4; TRBD1 matches at 10 bases. J gave up 0 bases and V 8 bases, and 6 bases lay outside the gene matches. This CDR3 is built from 16 residues. The CDR3 sequence: CASRDRGPPNTGELFF. CDR3 sequence (DNA): TGTGCCAGCCGCGACAGGGGGCCCCCGAACACCGGGGAGCTGTTTTTT.

This clonotype has a handful of counts. CDR3 region: CASSAPRGASGQETQYF. DNA for the CDR3: TGTGCCAGCAGCGCGCCCAGAGGGGCTAGCGGCCAAGAGACCCAGTACTTC. This sequence joins TRBV9 and TRBJ2-5; 7 bases fit TRBD2. The CDR3 totals 17 residues. V gave up 3 bases and J gave up 1 base; unmatched junction bases: 12. Germline values: CDR1 SGDLS, CDR2 YYNGEE.

There are a few counts of this clonotype. The chain carries TRBV27 and TRBJ2-4; maybe TRBD1 (6 bases). Trimming pared 2 bases from V and 5 bases from J, leaving 10 bases between. The V gene's germline CDR1 is MNHEY and CDR2 SMNVEV (reference sequence). The CDR3 runs to 14 residues. CDR3 nucleotide sequence: TGTGCCAGCAGTTTACAGGGGACCCAAAACATTCAGTACTTC. Translating gives CASSLQGTQNIQYF.

This clonotype was counted only a few times. The V and J genes are TRBV3-1 and TRBJ2-5; D is tentatively TRBD1 or TRBD2 (5 bases each). Trimming pared 2 bases from V and 7 bases from J, leaving 17 bases between. Germline-derived CDR1 and CDR2 are LGHDT and YNNKEL (reference sequence). This CDR3 region has 15 residues. This CDR3 reads CASSQLIAQGATQYF. The DNA for the CDR3 is TGTGCCAGCAGCCAACTCATCGCGCAGGGAGCGACCCAGTACTTC.

V and J are TRBV4-1 and TRBJ1-1; D perhaps matches TRBD1 (6 bases). This CDR3 comprises 12 residues. From germline, CDR1 is MGHRA and CDR2 YSYEKL. V lost 2 bases, J lost 10 bases, and 11 bases lay in between. Written as DNA, the CDR3 is TGCGCCAGCAGCCAAAACAGGGAAGGAGCTTTCTTT. Its protein product is CASSQNREGAFF.

This chain uses TRBV6-2 or TRBV6-3 with TRBJ2-5; 10 positions match TRBD2. After removal of 6 bases from V and 9 bases from J, the junction contained 7 bases not matched to a gene. The CDR3 contains 13 residues. Per germline, CDR1 MNHEY and CDR2 SVGEGT. CDR3 in amino acids: CASRGLAVGAQYF. CDR3 DNA: TGTGCCAGCAGAGGACTAGCGGTTGGGGCCCAGTACTTC.

This clonotype was picked up a small number of times. DNA for the CDR3: TGTGCCAGCAGACCCAATCGGGCAGGGGGACGAATACAAGAGACCCAGTACTTC. Its translation: CASRPNRAGGRIQETQYF. This chain connects TRBV28 to TRBJ2-5, with TRBD1 matching 7 bases. The CDR3 contains 18 residues. The germline gives CDR1 MDHEN, CDR2 SYDVKM. V gave up 6 bases and J gave up 2 bases; unmatched junction bases: 18.

Comment on this clonotype: An end of the junction differs from the germline gene, which may be a read error. This chain links TRBV12-5 with TRBJ2-1; unclear D gene. Germline V lookup: CDR1 LGHNT, CDR2 FRNRAP. CDR3 length equals 15 residues. CDR3 in DNA: TGTGCTAGTGGTTTGGTATTAGAGGCCATCAATGGGCAGTTCTTC. This sequence encodes CASGLVLEAINGQFF.

This chain links TRBV4-1 with TRBJ1-1, with 8 bases that match TRBD1. V lost 0 bases, J lost 0 bases, and 3 bases stayed unmatched. This CDR3 has 16 residues. CDR1 MGHRA and CDR2 YSYEKL come from the germline V gene. CDR3 sequence reads: CASSQEGTGMNTEAFF. The CDR3 DNA reads as TGCGCCAGCAGCCAAGAAGGGACAGGTATGAACACTGAAGCTTTCTTT.

This clonotype was counted at least ten times. V and J are TRBV5-5 and TRBJ1-4; D remains ambiguous. The CDR3 covers 17 residues. Germline-derived CDR1 and CDR2 are SGHKS and YYEKEE (reference sequence). Trimming removed 0 bases from V and 5 bases from J, with 17 bases in between. CDR3 amino acids: CASSLGQVVNSNEKLFF. The CDR3, as DNA: TGTGCCAGCAGCTTGGGTCAGGTGGTGAATTCGAATGAAAAACTGTTTTTT.

This clonotype was counted between two and nine times. The chain is built from TRBV4-1 and TRBJ2-5, with 8 bases fitting TRBD2. The J call could be wrong; TRBJ2-7 is a better fit for the DNA end. The germline gives CDR1 MGHRA, CDR2 YSYEKL. The CDR3 extends over 16 amino acids. The CDR3 nucleotides read TGCGCCAGCAGCCCTTGGGGTAGCGGGGTCCCCTACGAGCAGTACTTC. Translating it yields CASSPWGSGVPYEQYF.

This clonotype was detected only a few times. An end of the junction does not agree with germline; a read error may underlie this. The V gene is TRBV28, the J gene TRBJ2-6, with D perhaps TRBD1 (6 bases). Germline CDR1 and CDR2: MDHEN and SYDVKM. The CDR3 is made up of 15 amino acids. The CDR3 here is CASSLGGDGTNVLTF. The CDR3, as DNA: TGTGCCAGCAGTTTAGGGGGCGATGGGACCAACGTCCTGACTTTC.

The sample holds a few counts of this clonotype. J is TRBJ1-2 and V is TRBV5-4; D gene ambiguous. The CDR3 spans 14 residues. V was cut by 2 bases and J by 8 bases, with 16 bases left in between. CDR1 and CDR2 from the germline V gene are SGHNT and YYREEE (reference sequence). This CDR3 reads CASSLLSTERGYTF. The CDR3 DNA reads as TGTGCCAGCAGCTTATTGTCTACAGAGAGAGGCTACACCTTC.

This clonotype showed up just a few times. The chain couples TRBV6-5 to TRBJ2-7; D gene uncertain. The DNA end lines up better with TRBJ2-1; the J call may be wrong. The CDR3 loop spans 14 amino acids. In germline, CDR1 is MNHEY, CDR2 SVGAGI. CDR3 coding DNA: TGTGCCAGCAGTTACTCAGGCTCCCTCCCTGAGCAGTTCTTC. Protein: CASSYSGSLPEQFF.

This clonotype has only a few counts. CDR3 in amino acids: CSARDPQTYEQYF. In DNA, the CDR3 is TGCAGTGCTAGAGATCCTCAGACCTACGAGCAGTACTTC. This chain joins TRBV20-1 and TRBJ2-5; no definite D call. With the DNA end fitting TRBJ2-7 better, the J assignment may be wrong. CDR3 size: 13 residues. Germline V CDR1 and CDR2: DFQATT, SNEGSKA (reference sequence).

A few counts support this clonotype. This chain joins TRBV27 and TRBJ2-3, with D tentatively TRBD1 or TRBD2 (6 bases each). CDR3 length: 16 amino acids. Trimming took 5 bases from V and 6 from J, leaving 21 bases between them. CDR1 and CDR2 (germline): MNHEY, SMNVEV (reference sequence). The CDR3 DNA sequence: TGTGCCAGCAGTCGGGGGCCATATCCGCGCTTGGATACGCAGTATTTT. This encodes CASSRGPYPRLDTQYF.

This clonotype came up once. CDR3 amino acids: CASSLTRVGGTQYF. In DNA form, the CDR3 reads TGTGCCAGCAGCTTGACCAGGGTAGGGGGGACCCAGTACTTC. This chain links TRBV5-8 with TRBJ2-1, with D possibly matching TRBD1 (6 bases). The J call could be wrong; TRBJ2-5 is a better fit for the DNA end. The CDR3 spans 14 residues. Germline CDR1 SGHTS, CDR2 YDEGEE.

The chain joins TRBV28 to TRBJ1-3, with D maybe TRBD1 (5 bases). The ends were cut back, 7 bases at V and 0 bases at J, with 13 bases in the middle. This CDR3 spans 15 amino acids. The germline CDR1 and CDR2 sequences are MDHEN and SYDVKM. The CDR3 nucleotides are TGTGCCAGCAACGAAGACAGCCGCTCTGGAAACACCATATATTTT. The encoded protein is CASNEDSRSGNTIYF.

This clonotype turned up a few times. The chain has TRBV18 and TRBJ1-3; a possible D gene is TRBD1 (5 bases). Trimming removed 11 bases from V and 0 bases from J, with 26 bases in between. From germline, CDR1 is KGHSH and CDR2 LQKENI. The CDR3 is 18 residues long. CDR3 bases: TGTGCCTGCTACCAGGGAATTGGGACGGAAACCTCTGGAAACACCATATATTTT. Protein: CACYQGIGTETSGNTIYF.